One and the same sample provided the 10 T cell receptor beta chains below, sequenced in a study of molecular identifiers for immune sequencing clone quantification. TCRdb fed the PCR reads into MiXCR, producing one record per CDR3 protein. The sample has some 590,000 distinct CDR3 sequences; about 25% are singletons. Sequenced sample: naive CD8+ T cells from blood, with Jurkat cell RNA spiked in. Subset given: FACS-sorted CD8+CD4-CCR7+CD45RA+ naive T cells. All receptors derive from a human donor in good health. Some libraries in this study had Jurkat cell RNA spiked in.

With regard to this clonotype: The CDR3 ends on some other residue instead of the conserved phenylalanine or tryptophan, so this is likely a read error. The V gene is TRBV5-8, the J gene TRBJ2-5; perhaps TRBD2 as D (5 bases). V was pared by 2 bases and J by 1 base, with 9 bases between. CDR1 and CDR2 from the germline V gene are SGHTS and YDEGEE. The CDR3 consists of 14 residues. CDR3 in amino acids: CASSFQAGQETQYL. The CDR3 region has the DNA TGTGCCAGCAGCTTTCAGGCGGGCCAAGAGACCCAGTACCTC.

This chain's CDR3 is CASSFIGGGPNTGELFF. CDR3 DNA sequence: TGTGCCAGCAGTTTTATAGGGGGAGGACCGAACACCGGGGAGCTGTTTTTT. The chain carries TRBV12-3 or TRBV12-4 and TRBJ2-2; D may be TRBD1 or TRBD2 (6 bases each). Deletions cut 3 bases from V and 0 bases from J, with 14 bases between. The CDR3 extends over 17 amino acids.

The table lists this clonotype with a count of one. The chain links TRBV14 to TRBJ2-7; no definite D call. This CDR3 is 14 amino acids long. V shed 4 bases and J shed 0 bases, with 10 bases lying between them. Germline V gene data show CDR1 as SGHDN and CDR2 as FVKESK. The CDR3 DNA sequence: TGTGCCAGCAGCCGTGATATAAACTCCTACGAGCAGTACTTC. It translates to CASSRDINSYEQYF.

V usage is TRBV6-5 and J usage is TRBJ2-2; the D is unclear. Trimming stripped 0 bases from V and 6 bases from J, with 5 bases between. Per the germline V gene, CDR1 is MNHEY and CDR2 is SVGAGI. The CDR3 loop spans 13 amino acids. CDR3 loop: CASSYSSPGELFF. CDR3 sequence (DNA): TGTGCCAGCAGTTACTCGAGCCCCGGGGAGCTGTTTTTT.

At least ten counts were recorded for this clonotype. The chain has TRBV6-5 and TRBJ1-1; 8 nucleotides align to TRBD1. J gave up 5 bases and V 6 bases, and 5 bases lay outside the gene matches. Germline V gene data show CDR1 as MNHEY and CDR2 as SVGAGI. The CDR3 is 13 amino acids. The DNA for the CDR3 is TGTGCCAGCAGACAGGGGGTAGGGACTGAAGCTTTCTTT. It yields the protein CASRQGVGTEAFF.

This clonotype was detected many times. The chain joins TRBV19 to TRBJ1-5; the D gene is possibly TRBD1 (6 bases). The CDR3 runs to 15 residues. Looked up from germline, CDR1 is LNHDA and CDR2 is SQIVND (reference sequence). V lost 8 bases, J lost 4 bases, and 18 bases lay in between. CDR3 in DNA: TGTGCCAGTGAAACCGGGACAAGAAGTAATCAGCCCCAGCATTTT. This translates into CASETGTRSNQPQHF.

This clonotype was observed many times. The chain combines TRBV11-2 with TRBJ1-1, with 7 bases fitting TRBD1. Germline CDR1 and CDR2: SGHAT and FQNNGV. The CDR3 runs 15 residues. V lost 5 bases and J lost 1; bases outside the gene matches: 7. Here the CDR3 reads CASSPGTAGNTEAFF. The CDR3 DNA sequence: TGTGCCAGCAGCCCAGGGACAGCCGGGAACACTGAAGCTTTCTTT.

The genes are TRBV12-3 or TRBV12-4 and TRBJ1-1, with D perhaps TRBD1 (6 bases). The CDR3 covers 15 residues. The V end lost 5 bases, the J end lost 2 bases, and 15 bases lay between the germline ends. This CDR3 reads CASSPLRGDNTEAFF. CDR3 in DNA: TGTGCCAGCAGTCCCCTAAGGGGGGATAACACTGAAGCTTTCTTT.

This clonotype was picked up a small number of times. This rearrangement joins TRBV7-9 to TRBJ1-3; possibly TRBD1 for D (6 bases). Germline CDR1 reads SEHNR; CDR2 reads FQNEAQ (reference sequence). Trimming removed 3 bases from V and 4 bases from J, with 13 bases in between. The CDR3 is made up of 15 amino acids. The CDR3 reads CASSLSGTTGNTIYF. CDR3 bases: TGTGCCAGCAGCTTGTCGGGGACAACCGGAAACACCATATATTTT.

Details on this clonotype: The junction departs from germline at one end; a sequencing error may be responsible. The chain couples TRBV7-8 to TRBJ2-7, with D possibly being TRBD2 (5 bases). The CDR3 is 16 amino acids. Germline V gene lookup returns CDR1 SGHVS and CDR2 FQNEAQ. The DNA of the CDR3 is TGTGCCGGCAGCTCAAGTGGGAGACTGCCTGGGTACGAGCAGTACTTC. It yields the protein CAGSSSGRLPGYEQYF.